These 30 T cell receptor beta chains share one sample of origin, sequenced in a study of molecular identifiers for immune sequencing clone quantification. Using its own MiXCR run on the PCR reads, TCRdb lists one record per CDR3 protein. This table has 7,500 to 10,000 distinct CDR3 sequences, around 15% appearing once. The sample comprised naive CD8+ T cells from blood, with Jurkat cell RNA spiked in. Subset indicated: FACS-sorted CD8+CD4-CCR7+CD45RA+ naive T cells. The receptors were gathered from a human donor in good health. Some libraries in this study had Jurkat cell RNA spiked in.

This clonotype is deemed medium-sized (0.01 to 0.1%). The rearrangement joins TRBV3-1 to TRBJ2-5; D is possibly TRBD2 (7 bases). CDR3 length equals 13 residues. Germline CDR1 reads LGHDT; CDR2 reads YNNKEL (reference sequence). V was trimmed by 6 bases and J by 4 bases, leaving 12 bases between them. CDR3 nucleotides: TGTGCCAGCAGGTGGGGGGGCGGAGAGACCCAGTACTTC. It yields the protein CASRWGGGETQYF.

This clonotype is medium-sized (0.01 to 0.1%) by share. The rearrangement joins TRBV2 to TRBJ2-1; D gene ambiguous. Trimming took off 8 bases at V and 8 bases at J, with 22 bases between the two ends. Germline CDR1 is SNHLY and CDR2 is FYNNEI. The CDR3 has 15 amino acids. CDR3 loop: CASSPSWATHDEQFF. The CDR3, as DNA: TGTGCCAGCTCCCCCAGCTGGGCGACGCACGATGAGCAGTTCTTC.

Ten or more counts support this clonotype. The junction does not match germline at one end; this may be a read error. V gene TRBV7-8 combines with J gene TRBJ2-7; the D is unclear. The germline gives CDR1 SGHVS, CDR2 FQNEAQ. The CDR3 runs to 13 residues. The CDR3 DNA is TGTGCAAGCAGCTTAGATGACTGGGGTGAACAGTACTTC. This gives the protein CASSLDDWGEQYF.

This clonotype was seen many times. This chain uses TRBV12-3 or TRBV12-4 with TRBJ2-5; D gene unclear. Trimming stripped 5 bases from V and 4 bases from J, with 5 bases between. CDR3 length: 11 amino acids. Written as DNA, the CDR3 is TGTGCCAGCAGTAATTCAGAGACCCAGTACTTC. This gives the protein CASSNSETQYF.

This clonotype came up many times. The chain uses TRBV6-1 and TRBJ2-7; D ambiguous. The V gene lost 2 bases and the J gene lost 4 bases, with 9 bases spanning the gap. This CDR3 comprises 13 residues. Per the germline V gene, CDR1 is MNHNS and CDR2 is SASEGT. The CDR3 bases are TGTGCCAGCAGTGAATTCGGAAGTTACGAGCAGTACTTC. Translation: CASSEFGSYEQYF.

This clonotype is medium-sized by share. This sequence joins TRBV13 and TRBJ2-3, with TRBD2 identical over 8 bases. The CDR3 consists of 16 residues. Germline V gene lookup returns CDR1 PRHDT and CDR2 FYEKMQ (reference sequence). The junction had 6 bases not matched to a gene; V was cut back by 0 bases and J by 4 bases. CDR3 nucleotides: TGTGCCAGCAGCTTAGGTGGCGGGGGGCCCTCAGATACGCAGTATTTT. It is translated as CASSLGGGGPSDTQYF.

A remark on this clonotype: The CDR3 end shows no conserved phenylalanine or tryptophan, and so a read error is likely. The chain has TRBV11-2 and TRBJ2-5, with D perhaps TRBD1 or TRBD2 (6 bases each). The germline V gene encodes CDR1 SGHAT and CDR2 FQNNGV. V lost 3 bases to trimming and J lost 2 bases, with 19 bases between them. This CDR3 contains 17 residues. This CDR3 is CASSLARGTGAQETQYL. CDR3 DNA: TGTGCCAGCAGCTTGGCCCGGGGCACGGGGGCTCAAGAGACCCAGTACCTC.

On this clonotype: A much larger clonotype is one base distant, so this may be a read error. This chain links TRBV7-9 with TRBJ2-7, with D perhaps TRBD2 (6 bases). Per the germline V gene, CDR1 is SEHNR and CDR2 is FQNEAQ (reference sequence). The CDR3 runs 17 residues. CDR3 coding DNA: TGTGCCAGCAGCACGGCGCGGTGGACGGGGGAATCCCACGAGCAGCACTTC. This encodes CASSTARWTGESHEQHF.

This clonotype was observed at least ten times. The CDR3 protein is CASSDGGSAYEQYF. CDR3 in DNA: TGTGCCAGCAGTGATGGCGGGAGTGCCTACGAGCAGTACTTC. The chain recombines TRBV12-3 or TRBV12-4 with TRBJ2-7; TRBD2 agrees at 7 bases. The V and J ends lost 5 bases and 2 bases, in that order; junction bases with no gene match: 6. The CDR3 is 14 amino acids.

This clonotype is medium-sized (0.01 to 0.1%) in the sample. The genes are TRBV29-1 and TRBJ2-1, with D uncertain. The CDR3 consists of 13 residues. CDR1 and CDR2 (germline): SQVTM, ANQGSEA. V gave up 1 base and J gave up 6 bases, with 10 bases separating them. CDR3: CSVEGYLGNEQFF. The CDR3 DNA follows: TGCAGCGTTGAAGGGTATCTCGGCAATGAGCAGTTCTTC.

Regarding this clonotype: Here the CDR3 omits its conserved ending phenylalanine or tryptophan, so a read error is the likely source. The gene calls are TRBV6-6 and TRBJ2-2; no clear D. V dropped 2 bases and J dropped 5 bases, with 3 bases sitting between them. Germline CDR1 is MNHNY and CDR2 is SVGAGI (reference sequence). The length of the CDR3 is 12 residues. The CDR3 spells CASSYGTGELFL. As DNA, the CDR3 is TGTGCCAGCAGTTACGGTACCGGGGAGCTGTTTCTT.

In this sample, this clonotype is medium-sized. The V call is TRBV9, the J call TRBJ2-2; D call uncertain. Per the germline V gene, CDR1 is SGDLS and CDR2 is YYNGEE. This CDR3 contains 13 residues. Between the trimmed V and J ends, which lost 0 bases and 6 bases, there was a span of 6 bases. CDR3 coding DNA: TGTGCCAGCAGCGTAGTGAGTCCCGGGGAGCTGTTTTTT. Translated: CASSVVSPGELFF.

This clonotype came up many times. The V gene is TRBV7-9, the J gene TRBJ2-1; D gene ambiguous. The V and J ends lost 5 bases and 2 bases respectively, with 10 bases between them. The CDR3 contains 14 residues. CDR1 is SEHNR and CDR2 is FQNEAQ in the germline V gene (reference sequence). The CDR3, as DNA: TGTGCCAGCAGCCTAAGCAGAGCCTACAATGAGCAGTTCTTC. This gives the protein CASSLSRAYNEQFF.

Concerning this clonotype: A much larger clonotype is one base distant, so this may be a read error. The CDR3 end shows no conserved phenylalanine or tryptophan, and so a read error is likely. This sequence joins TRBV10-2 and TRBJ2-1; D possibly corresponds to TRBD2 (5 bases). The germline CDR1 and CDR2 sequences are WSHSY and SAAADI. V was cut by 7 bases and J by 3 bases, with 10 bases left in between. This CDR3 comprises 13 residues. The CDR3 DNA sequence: TGCGCCAGCACGGGATTTGACTACAATGAGCAGTTCCTC. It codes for CASTGFDYNEQFL.

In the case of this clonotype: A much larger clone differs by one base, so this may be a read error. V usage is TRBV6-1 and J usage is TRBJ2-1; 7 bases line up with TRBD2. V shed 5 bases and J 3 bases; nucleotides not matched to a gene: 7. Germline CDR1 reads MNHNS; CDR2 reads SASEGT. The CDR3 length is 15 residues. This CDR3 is CASSKPSGDYNEQFF. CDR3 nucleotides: TGTGCCAGCAGTAAACCTAGCGGCGACTACAATGAGCAGTTCTTC.

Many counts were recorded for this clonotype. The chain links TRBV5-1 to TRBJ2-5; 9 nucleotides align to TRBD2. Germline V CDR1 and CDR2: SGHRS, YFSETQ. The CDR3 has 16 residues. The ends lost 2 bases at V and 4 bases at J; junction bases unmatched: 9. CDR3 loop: CASSFGSGGHGETQYF. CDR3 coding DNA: TGCGCCAGCAGCTTTGGAAGCGGGGGGCATGGAGAGACCCAGTACTTC.

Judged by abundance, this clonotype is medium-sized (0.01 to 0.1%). The DNA for the CDR3 is TGTGCCAGCAGAAGTCGTTTCGATGAGCAGTTCTTC. Amino acid sequence: CASRSRFDEQFF. The V gene is TRBV25-1, the J gene TRBJ2-1; D unresolved. The CDR3 totals 12 residues. Germline V lookup: CDR1 MGHDK, CDR2 SYGVNS. Trimming removed 6 bases at V and 8 bases at J, with 11 bases between. Full variable domain (missing parts from reference TRBV25-1 and TRBJ2-1): EADIYQTPRYLVIGTGKKITLECSQTMGHDKMYWYQQDPGMELHLIHYSYGVNSTEKGDLSSESTVSRIRTEHFPLTLESARPSHTSQYLCASRSRFDEQFFGPGTRLTVL.

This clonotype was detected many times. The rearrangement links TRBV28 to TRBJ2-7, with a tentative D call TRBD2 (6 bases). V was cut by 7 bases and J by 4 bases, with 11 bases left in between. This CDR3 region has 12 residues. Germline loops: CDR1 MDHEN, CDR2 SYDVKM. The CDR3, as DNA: TGTGCCAGCAACCCTGCGGGGTACGAGCAGTACTTC. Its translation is CASNPAGYEQYF.

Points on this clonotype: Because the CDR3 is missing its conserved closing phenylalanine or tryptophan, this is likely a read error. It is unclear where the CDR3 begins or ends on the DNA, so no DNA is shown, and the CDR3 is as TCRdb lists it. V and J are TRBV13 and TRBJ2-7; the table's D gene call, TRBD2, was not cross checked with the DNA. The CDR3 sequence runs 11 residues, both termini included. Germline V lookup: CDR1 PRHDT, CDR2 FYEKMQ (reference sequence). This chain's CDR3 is CTSSYSGPLYL.

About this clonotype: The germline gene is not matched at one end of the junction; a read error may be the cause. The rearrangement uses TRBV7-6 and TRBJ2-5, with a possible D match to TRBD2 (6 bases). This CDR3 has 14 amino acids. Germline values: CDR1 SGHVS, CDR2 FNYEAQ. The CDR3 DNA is TGTGTCAGCAGCCTGGACTGGGGCGGGGAGACCCAGTGCTTC. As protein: CVSSLDWGGETQCF.

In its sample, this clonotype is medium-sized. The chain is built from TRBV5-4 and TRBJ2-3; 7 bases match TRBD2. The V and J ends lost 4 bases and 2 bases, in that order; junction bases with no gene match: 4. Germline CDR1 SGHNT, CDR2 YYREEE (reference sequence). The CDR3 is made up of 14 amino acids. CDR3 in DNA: TGTGCCAGCAGCACCGGGACTACCACAGATACGCAGTATTTT. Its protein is CASSTGTTTDTQYF.

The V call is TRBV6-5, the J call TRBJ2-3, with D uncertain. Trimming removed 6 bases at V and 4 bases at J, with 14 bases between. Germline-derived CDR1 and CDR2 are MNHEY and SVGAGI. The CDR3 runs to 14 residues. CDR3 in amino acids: CASSPSSPPDTQYF. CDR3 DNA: TGTGCCAGCAGCCCCTCCTCCCCGCCAGATACGCAGTATTTT.

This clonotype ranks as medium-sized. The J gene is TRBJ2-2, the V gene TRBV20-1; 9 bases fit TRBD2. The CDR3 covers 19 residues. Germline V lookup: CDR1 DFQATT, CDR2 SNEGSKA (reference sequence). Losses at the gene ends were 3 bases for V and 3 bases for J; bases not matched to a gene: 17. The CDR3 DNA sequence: TGCAGTGCTAGGACCCGATATCAAGAGCGGGGGGTGCACACCGGGGAGCTGTTTTTT. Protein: CSARTRYQERGVHTGELFF.

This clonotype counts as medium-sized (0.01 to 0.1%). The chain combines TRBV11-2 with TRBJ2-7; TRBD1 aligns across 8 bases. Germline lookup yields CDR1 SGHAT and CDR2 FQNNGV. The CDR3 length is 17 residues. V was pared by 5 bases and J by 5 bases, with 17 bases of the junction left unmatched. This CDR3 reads CASSPGRTGLLSHEQYF. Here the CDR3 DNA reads TGTGCCAGCAGCCCCGGTCGGACAGGGCTCCTCTCACACGAGCAGTACTTC.

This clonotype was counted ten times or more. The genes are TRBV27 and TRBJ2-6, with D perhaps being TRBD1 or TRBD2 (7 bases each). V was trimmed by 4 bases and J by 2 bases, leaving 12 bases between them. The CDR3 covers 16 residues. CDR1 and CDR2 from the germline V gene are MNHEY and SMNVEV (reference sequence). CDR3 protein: CASSSGGGAGANVLTF. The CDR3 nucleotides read TGTGCCAGCAGTTCAGGGGGGGGCGCTGGGGCCAACGTCCTGACTTTC.

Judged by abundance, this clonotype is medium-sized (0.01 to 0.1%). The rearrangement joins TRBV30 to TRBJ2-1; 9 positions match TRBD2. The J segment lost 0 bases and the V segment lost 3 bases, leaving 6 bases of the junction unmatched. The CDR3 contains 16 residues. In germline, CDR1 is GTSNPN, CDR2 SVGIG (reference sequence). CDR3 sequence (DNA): TGTGCCTGGAGACTTAGCGGGGGTAGCTCCTACAATGAGCAGTTCTTC. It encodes CAWRLSGGSSYNEQFF. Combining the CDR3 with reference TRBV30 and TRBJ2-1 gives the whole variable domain SQTIHQWPATLVQPVGSPLSLECTVEGTSNPNLYWYRQAAGRGLQLLFYSVGIGQISSEVPQNLSASRPQDRQFILSSKKLLLSDSGFYLCAWRLSGGSSYNEQFFGPGTRLTVL.

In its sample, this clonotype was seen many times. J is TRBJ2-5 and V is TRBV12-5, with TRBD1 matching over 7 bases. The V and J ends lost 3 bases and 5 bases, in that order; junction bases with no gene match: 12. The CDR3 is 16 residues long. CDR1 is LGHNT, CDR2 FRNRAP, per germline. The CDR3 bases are TGTGCTAGTGGTTTTACAACCGGGACAGTCGTGGAGACCCAGTACTTC. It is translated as CASGFTTGTVVETQYF.

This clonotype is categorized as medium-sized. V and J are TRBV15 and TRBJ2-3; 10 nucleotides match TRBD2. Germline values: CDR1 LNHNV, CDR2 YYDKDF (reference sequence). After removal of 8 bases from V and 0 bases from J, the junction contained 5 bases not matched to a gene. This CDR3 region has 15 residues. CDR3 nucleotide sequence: TGTGCCACCTCAGGACTAGCGGCTAGCACAGATACGCAGTATTTT. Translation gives CATSGLAASTDTQYF.

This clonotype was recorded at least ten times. The CDR3 DNA is TGCGCCAGCAGCCAAGAGCGGGCCAGCTACGAGCAGTACTTC. Translating gives CASSQERASYEQYF. V is TRBV4-1 and J is TRBJ2-7; maybe TRBD2 (5 bases). V was clipped by 0 bases and J by 3 bases, with 9 bases between them. Germline values: CDR1 MGHRA, CDR2 YSYEKL. There are 14 residues in the CDR3.

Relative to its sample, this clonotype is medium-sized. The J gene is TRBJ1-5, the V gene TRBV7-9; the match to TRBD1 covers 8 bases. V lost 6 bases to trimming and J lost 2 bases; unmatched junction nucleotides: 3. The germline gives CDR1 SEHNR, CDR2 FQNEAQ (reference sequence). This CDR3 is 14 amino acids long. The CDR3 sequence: CASSQGQGNQPQHF. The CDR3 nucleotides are TGTGCCAGCAGTCAGGGACAGGGCAATCAGCCCCAGCATTTT.